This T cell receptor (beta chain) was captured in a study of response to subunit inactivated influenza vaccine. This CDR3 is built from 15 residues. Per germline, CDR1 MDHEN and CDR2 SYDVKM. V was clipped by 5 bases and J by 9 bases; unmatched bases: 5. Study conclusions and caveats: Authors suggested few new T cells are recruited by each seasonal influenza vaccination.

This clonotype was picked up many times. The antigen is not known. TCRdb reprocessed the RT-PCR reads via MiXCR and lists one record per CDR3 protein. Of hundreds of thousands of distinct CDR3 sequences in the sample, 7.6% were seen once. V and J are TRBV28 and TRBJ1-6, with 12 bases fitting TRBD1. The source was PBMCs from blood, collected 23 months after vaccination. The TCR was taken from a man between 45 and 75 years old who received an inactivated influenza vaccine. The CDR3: CASSLRDRGLSPLHF. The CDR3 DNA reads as TGTGCCAGCAGTCTCCGGGACAGGGGGCTTTCACCCCTCCACTTT.